This T cell receptor (beta chain) came from a study of shared clonotypes between healthy human individuals (dated by TCRdb to between 2020 and 2021). Background on the whole study: The cohort included three men and two women between 18 and 49 years of age. To increase sequencing depth and limit assay-specific biases, TCR repertoire library preparation and sequencing were carried out by different laboratories using diverse techniques. To estimate repertoire size and how much clonotypes are shared between individuals, the study performed deep sequencing of blood TCR repertoires from roughly five healthy adults. Leukapheresis yielded between about 0.94 and 10 billion PBMCs per donor. For each donor, CD4 naive and CD4 memory were each given three plates, CD8 naive was given two plates, and CD8 memory was given one plate. General study outcomes and caveats: Compared with non-shared clonotypes, clonotypes shared by all four sorted-subset donors had higher generation probabilities. Sampling was limited to blood, and TCR repertoires in tissue likely differ from TCR repertoires in blood. Pairwise subsampling led to the expectation that sequencing depth would affect the degree of clonotype sharing among donors. When four donors were compared, the shared fraction of clonotypes was around 5% for naive CD4, over 3% for naive CD8, roughly 2.3% for memory CD4, and 0.35% to 0.5% for memory CD8. Because the study included a small number of donors, the genetic and exposure-history diversity represented was limited. Estimated clonotype richness was generally larger for naive than for memory subsets. Rarefaction of sorted-subset datasets indicated incomplete sequencing despite the large sequencing depth.

The V end loses 4 bases and the J end loses 0 bases, and a stretch of 13 bases separates them. Taken from the germline V gene, the CDR1 and CDR2 loops are SQVTM and ANQGSEA. From its cysteine to its phenylalanine, the CDR3 spans 15 amino acids. The retained sequence is limited to the CDR3, 45 bases, with the frame set at the first base. About this clone: No antigen is known for it. One base away there is no much larger clone; base qualities are not given.

The donors were healthy, HIV-negative adults with no recently reported acute infections or vaccinations. Only Caucasian adults living in Nashville, Tennessee, USA were represented among the donors. CD4+ T cells were enriched by magnetic negative selection; naive cells were then positively selected on CD45RA, and the negative fraction formed the memory subset. After blood collection by leukapheresis, PBMCs were isolated using Ficoll-Histopaque density gradient centrifugation and then cryopreserved in the vapor phase of liquid nitrogen. Analytical flow cytometry was used to check the purity and quantity of each magnetically sorted T cell population. Genomic DNA was isolated from every sorted fraction and measured by UV absorbance on a Nanodrop 2000c. Using the deep immunoSEQ assay, multiplex PCR amplified TCR CDR3 regions from genomic DNA. For each cell subset, the extracted genomic DNA was distributed evenly across all wells of several immunoSEQ 96-well plates, and each plate served as one replicate. For sorted subsets, each replicate PCR was loaded with around 200 ng genomic DNA, equivalent to 30,000 to 35,000 T cell genomes. The purified libraries were quantified using a Qubit 3.0 fluorometer, sized with a Bioanalyzer 2100, and then quantified again using the KAPA Library Quantification kit. Every immunoSEQ 96-well plate was sequenced on a separate single-read 150-cycle Illumina NextSeq 550 flow cell. In the paper's pipeline: Because the immunoSEQ output included only junctional sequences and no quality scores, the filtering could not be the same as the filtering used for full-length reads. Sequences were annotated with PyIR, a Python wrapper for IgBLAST v1.9, using IMGT germline references to assign V/J genes and CDR3. Reads with weak V/J assignments (E-value above 1e-6), missing CDR3, stop codons, out-of-frame junctions, or ambiguous translated residues were removed. V3J clonotypes were defined as sequences sharing the same inferred V gene, J gene, and CDR3 amino acid sequence. The percentage overlap between two repertoires was calculated by dividing the number of shared unique clonotypes by the size of the smaller repertoire. RTK rarefaction, the Chao1 estimator, and Recon v2.1 estimates of unobserved clonotypes were used to assess repertoire richness. For all TCRbeta clonotypes obtained by the gDNA method from several donors, generation probabilities were computed with OLGA. TCRdb took over this immuneACCESS table, retaining in-frame rearrangements with V and J assigned. Such tables are incomplete; in checked studies, under half of the missing clones stem from an unresolved V gene, and the remainder is unexplained. The V and J calls and the clone size are those of that table, but D and trimming were determined from the DNA. The sample table records around 2.5 million clones; 90% to 95% of these occur just once. The top ten constitute around 0.4% of the sample.

Specimen: naive CD4+ T cells from PBMCs. Interpreted using the paper, the cell subset or site label stands for: CD45RA+ positively selected. The clonotype originates from a man in his late teens or twenties in good health. Some clones in this sample may be carry-over from other donors' samples. This chain joins TRBV29-1 to TRBJ1-3; the best D guess is TRBD1, with 5 bases matching. The nucleotide sequence is TGCAGCGTTGCTGAACAGGCCGTCTCTGGAAACACCATATATTTT. Its amino acids are CSVAEQAVSGNTIYF.